One and the same sample provided the 28 T cell receptor beta chains below, sequenced in a study of shared clonotypes between healthy human individuals. Naive CD8 cells lacked CD45RO and underwent positive selection for CCR7, leaving out terminally differentiated effector memory CD45RA+ cells. Data came from immunoSEQ multiplex PCR; TCRdb stores just in-frame clones and leaves some out. This sample has 750,000 to 1,000,000 clones, with 92% found just once. The sequenced sample was naive CD8+ T cells sorted from blood. The receptors derive from a man younger than 40 in good health.

The rearrangement links TRBV29-1 to TRBJ2-7; weak D call: TRBD1 (5 bases). Looked up from germline, CDR1 is SQVTM and CDR2 is ANQGSEA. Deletions cut 4 bases from V and 1 base from J, with 11 bases between. The CDR3 loop spans 13 amino acids. The CDR3 region is CSVGAGKSYEQYF. CDR3 nucleotide sequence: TGCAGCGTTGGGGCAGGGAAATCCTACGAGCAGTACTTC.

This clone occurred many times. The rearrangement links TRBV7-2 to TRBJ2-2; 8 bases align to TRBD1. V was clipped by 4 bases and J by 1 base; unmatched bases: 5. CDR3 size: 16 residues. Germline V CDR1 and CDR2: SGHTA, FQGNSA. CDR3 sequence: CASSWTGFVNTGELFF. Here the CDR3 DNA reads TGTGCCAGCAGCTGGACAGGGTTTGTGAACACCGGGGAGCTGTTTTTT. Looking up the rest from reference TRBV7-2 and TRBJ2-2 gives the full variable domain: GAGVSQSPSNKVTEKGKDVELRCDPISGHTALYWYRQSLGQGLEFLIYFQGNSAPDKSGLPSDRFSAERTGGSVSTLTIQRTQQEDSAVYLCASSWTGFVNTGELFFGEGSRLTVL.

This clone was observed a single time. The V and J genes are TRBV11-2 and TRBJ2-7; D tentatively fits TRBD1 or TRBD2 (5 bases each). Trimming cost V 1 base and J 0 bases, with 13 bases left between them. In germline, CDR1 is SGHAT, CDR2 FQNNGV. The CDR3 has 16 amino acids. Here the CDR3 DNA reads TGTGCCAGCAGCTTAGTGGGGACGGAGAGCTCCTACGAGCAGTACTTC. Its protein is CASSLVGTESSYEQYF.

This clone was picked up one time. The chain employs TRBV5-5 and TRBJ2-7, with D possibly called TRBD1 or TRBD2 (5 bases each). CDR3 length: 12 amino acids. The ends were cut back, 3 bases at V and 7 bases at J, with 11 bases in the middle. Germline V gene sequence: CDR1 SGHKS, CDR2 YYEKEE (reference sequence). Written as DNA, the CDR3 is TGTGCCAGCAGCTGGGGGTCGGGGGAGCAGTACTTC. Its translation is CASSWGSGEQYF.

The CDR3 DNA reads as TGTGCCAGCAGGCTTTTAAGAGGACAGTCCTACGAGCAGTACTTC. Amino acid sequence: CASRLLRGQSYEQYF. V gene TRBV27 combines with J gene TRBJ2-7; D is perhaps TRBD1 (6 bases). The CDR3 extends over 15 amino acids. V was shortened by 6 bases and J by 1 base, with 16 bases between the two germline ends. Germline V lookup: CDR1 MNHEY, CDR2 SMNVEV (reference sequence).

The chain carries TRBV19 and TRBJ2-3; D possibly corresponds to TRBD2 (6 bases). This CDR3 has 16 amino acids. Trimming stripped 7 bases from V and 1 base from J, with 18 bases between. The germline V gene has CDR1 LNHDA and CDR2 SQIVND (reference sequence). The CDR3 here is CASNPSSGVGTDTQYF. DNA of the CDR3: TGTGCCAGTAACCCCTCATCGGGAGTCGGCACAGATACGCAGTATTTT. Using reference TRBV19 and TRBJ2-3 for the parts outside the CDR3, the full variable domain is DGGITQSPKYLFRKEGQNVTLSCEQNLNHDAMYWYRQDPGQGLRLIYYSQIVNDFQKGDIAEGYSVSREKKESFPLTVTSAQKNPTAFYLCASNPSSGVGTDTQYFGPGTRLTVL.

The chain joins TRBV5-5 to TRBJ1-1, with TRBD1 as a possible D gene (5 bases). This CDR3 is built from 12 residues. Trimming removed 7 bases from V and 2 bases from J, with 9 bases in between. Germline V gene lookup returns CDR1 SGHKS and CDR2 YYEKEE (reference sequence). The CDR3 is CASGDGNTEAFF. The DNA of the CDR3 is TGTGCCAGCGGGGACGGTAACACTGAAGCTTTCTTT.

As DNA, the CDR3 is TGTGCCAGCAGTCAGGGACCAGAGACCCAGTACTTC. The encoded protein is CASSQGPETQYF. The chain uses TRBV6-5 and TRBJ2-5, with D perhaps TRBD1 or TRBD2 (5 bases each). The CDR3 extends over 12 amino acids. Germline V gene sequence: CDR1 MNHEY, CDR2 SVGAGI. V lost 5 bases and J 4 bases, leaving 8 bases between the germline ends.

This clone was found once. This rearrangement joins TRBV4-1 to TRBJ2-2, with a tentative D call TRBD2 (5 bases). The CDR3 sequence is 16 residues long. V lost 1 base and J 2 bases, leaving 11 bases between the germline ends. Germline-derived CDR1 and CDR2 are MGHRA and YSYEKL. The CDR3 reads CASSQVSLANTGELFF. CDR3 nucleotides: TGCGCCAGCAGCCAAGTATCTCTAGCCAACACCGGGGAGCTGTTTTTT.

This clone has a count of ten or more. The chain combines TRBV5-4 with TRBJ2-7, with D maybe TRBD2 (5 bases). Trimming left V 2 bases short and J 7 bases short, with 16 bases between. The CDR3 length is 14 residues. Germline V gene lookup returns CDR1 SGHNT and CDR2 YYREEE (reference sequence). The chain's CDR3 is CASSFSVSSGEQYF. Here the CDR3 DNA reads TGTGCCAGCAGCTTCTCCGTATCCTCGGGGGAGCAGTACTTC.

This clone was detected only once. This chain links TRBV28 with TRBJ1-2; TRBD1 agrees at 9 bases. The CDR3 totals 15 residues. The V gene end was trimmed by 5 bases and the J gene end by 8 bases; junction bases not matched to a gene: 12. Germline CDR1 MDHEN, CDR2 SYDVKM. CDR3 in DNA: TGTGCCAGCAGTCCAACAGGGGGCGGGGTGTTAGGCTACACCTTC. Amino acid sequence: CASSPTGGGVLGYTF.

The CDR3 region is CASSFGGATEAFF. CDR3 nucleotides: TGTGCCAGCAGCTTTGGGGGTGCCACTGAAGCTTTCTTT. This chain uses TRBV7-9 with TRBJ1-1; tentative D call: TRBD1 (5 bases). The germline gives CDR1 SEHNR, CDR2 FQNEAQ (reference sequence). Trimming cost V 3 bases and J 4 bases, with 9 bases left between them. This CDR3 has 13 amino acids.

This sequence joins TRBV19 and TRBJ2-1, with 10 bases that match TRBD2. CDR1 and CDR2 from the germline V gene are LNHDA and SQIVND (reference sequence). V was clipped by 1 base and J by 9 bases; unmatched bases: 9. The CDR3 length is 16 residues. CDR3 DNA: TGTGCCAGTAGTATAGTGCCAGCGGGAGGGTATGGTGAGCAGTTCTTC. It specifies CASSIVPAGGYGEQFF.

The chain uses TRBV28 and TRBJ2-7; 7 nucleotides line up with TRBD1. The germline CDR1 and CDR2 sequences are MDHEN and SYDVKM. The CDR3 sequence is 15 residues long. V shed 4 bases and J 2 bases; nucleotides not matched to a gene: 8. The CDR3: CASSYGRDSTYEQYF. In nucleotides, the CDR3 is TGTGCCAGCAGTTACGGTAGGGACAGCACCTACGAGCAGTACTTC.

The chain employs TRBV7-9 and TRBJ2-1; TRBD2 matches 7 bases. With 9 bases clipped from V and 10 bases from J, the junction kept 12 bases outside the gene matches. Germline V CDR1 and CDR2: SEHNR, FQNEAQ (reference sequence). The CDR3 is 13 residues long. In DNA form, the CDR3 reads TGTGCCAGTGAGACCGACCTAGCGGAAGAGCAGTTCTTC. Amino acids: CASETDLAEEQFF. The variable domain in full, with the rest retrieved from reference TRBV7-9 and TRBJ2-1, is DTGVSQNPRHKITKRGQNVTFRCDPISEHNRLYWYRQTLGQGPEFLTYFQNEAQLEKSRLLSDRFSAERPKGSFSTLEIQRTEQGDSAMYLCASETDLAEEQFFGPGTRLTVL.

The sample holds one count of this clone. CDR3 region: CASSADGQGVYGYTF. The CDR3, as DNA: TGTGCCAGCAGCGCCGACGGACAGGGTGTCTATGGCTACACCTTC. The gene calls are TRBV9 and TRBJ1-2, with 8 nucleotides matching TRBD1. Per germline, CDR1 SGDLS and CDR2 YYNGEE. Unmatched junction bases numbered 8, after V lost 3 bases and J lost 4 bases. There are 15 residues in the CDR3.

The chain employs TRBV7-9 and TRBJ2-3; TRBD2 matches 7 bases. V trimming: 2 bases; J trimming: 6 bases; junction bases outside the gene matches: 8. The CDR3 has 15 residues. Germline V CDR1 and CDR2: SEHNR, FQNEAQ (reference sequence). CDR3 region: CASSLWSGGGDTQYF. In DNA, the CDR3 is TGTGCCAGCAGCTTATGGTCGGGAGGCGGGGATACGCAGTATTTT.

The V and J genes are TRBV7-2 and TRBJ2-1, with unresolved D. V dropped 1 base and J dropped 0 bases, with 10 bases sitting between them. The CDR3 extends over 16 amino acids. Germline CDR1 is SGHTA and CDR2 is FQGNSA. CDR3 in amino acids: CASSLDGGSSYNEQFF. The CDR3 nucleotides are TGTGCCAGCAGCTTAGATGGCGGTAGCTCCTACAATGAGCAGTTCTTC.

This clone was recorded only once. This chain uses TRBV7-3 with TRBJ2-2; D not certain. This CDR3 has 13 residues. Germline-derived CDR1 and CDR2 are SGHTA and FQGTGA. V lost 3 bases to trimming and J lost 6 bases, with 8 bases between them. The chain's CDR3 is CASSFTGSGELFF. The CDR3 DNA reads as TGTGCCAGCAGCTTCACCGGGTCCGGGGAGCTGTTTTTT.

Turning to this clone: The sample holds other DNA sequences that translate to the same CDR3. V usage is TRBV27 and J usage is TRBJ2-1, with D perhaps given as TRBD1 or TRBD2 (5 bases each). The CDR3 is made up of 13 amino acids. Per the germline V gene, CDR1 is MNHEY and CDR2 is SMNVEV (reference sequence). Trimming took off 6 bases at V and 1 base at J, with 7 bases between the two ends. CDR3 DNA sequence: TGTGCCAGCAGCTGGGGGTCCTACAATGAGCAGTTCTTC. Translating gives CASSWGSYNEQFF.

The chain combines TRBV27 with TRBJ2-2; D perhaps matches TRBD2 (6 bases). The CDR3 is 16 residues long. Trimming stripped 8 bases from V and 3 bases from J, with 19 bases between. Germline CDR1 reads MNHEY; CDR2 reads SMNVEV (reference sequence). The CDR3 reads CASRTGVEGYTGELFF. DNA for the CDR3: TGTGCCAGCCGTACCGGAGTGGAGGGCTACACCGGGGAGCTGTTTTTT.

J is TRBJ2-1 and V is TRBV14; D call uncertain. Looked up from germline, CDR1 is SGHDN and CDR2 is FVKESK. CDR3 size: 18 residues. V lost 3 bases, J lost 3 bases, and 21 bases lay in between. The DNA of the CDR3 is TGTGCCAGCAGCCAGGATAGGACCATCGTAGACATCTACAATGAGCAGTTCTTC. It specifies CASSQDRTIVDIYNEQFF.

The CDR3 bases are TGTGCCAGCAGTGACCCTGGGACAGGGGCTAACTATGGCTACACCTTC. Amino acid sequence: CASSDPGTGANYGYTF. The rearrangement uses TRBV28 and TRBJ1-2, with 10 bases identical to TRBD1. The CDR3 contains 16 residues. V dropped 5 bases and J dropped 0; count of bases not matched to a gene: 6. CDR1 and CDR2 (germline): MDHEN, SYDVKM.

V and J are TRBV11-2 and TRBJ2-2, with TRBD2 identical over 7 bases. This CDR3 comprises 18 residues. V was clipped by 0 bases and J by 4 bases; unmatched bases: 11. CDR1 and CDR2 from the germline V gene are SGHAT and FQNNGV. CDR3 amino acids: CASSLDYYRDYVTGELFF. The CDR3 region has the DNA TGTGCCAGCAGCTTAGATTACTACCGGGACTACGTCACCGGGGAGCTGTTTTTT.

This chain links TRBV21-1 with TRBJ2-1; the table's D call, TRBD2, was not checked against the DNA. TRBV21-1 is marked as a pseudogene. This CDR3 is built from 15 residues. Here the CDR3 DNA reads TGTGCCAGAAGGGTGGGAGAACTCTACTACAATGAGCAGTTCTTC. It encodes CARRVGELYYNEQFF.

The chain combines TRBV28 with TRBJ2-3; 9 bases are a match to TRBD2. CDR3 size: 17 residues. Losses at the gene ends were 8 bases for V and 2 bases for J; bases not matched to a gene: 14. Germline CDR1 reads MDHEN; CDR2 reads SYDVKM. The DNA for the CDR3 is TGTGCCAGCCTACTAGCGGGCCATAGAGGGCTCACAGATACGCAGTATTTT. Translation: CASLLAGHRGLTDTQYF.

V is TRBV7-6 and J is TRBJ2-6; D unresolved. The CDR3 is made up of 18 amino acids. With 2 bases removed from V and 1 base from J, the gap between germline ends came to 15 bases. CDR1 is SGHVS, CDR2 FNYEAQ, per germline. This chain's CDR3 is CASSLFGRGVSGANVLTF. CDR3 DNA: TGTGCCAGCAGCTTATTTGGGCGTGGGGTTTCTGGGGCCAACGTCCTGACTTTC. Combining the CDR3 with reference TRBV7-6 and TRBJ2-6 gives the whole variable domain GAGVSQSPRYKVTKRGQDVALRCDPISGHVSLYWYRQALGQGPEFLTYFNYEAQQDKSGLPNDRFSAERPEGSISTLTIQRTEQRDSAMYRCASSLFGRGVSGANVLTFGAGSRLTVL.

This chain links TRBV7-9 with TRBJ2-5; 11 bases map to TRBD1. The CDR3 spans 14 residues. Germline-derived CDR1 and CDR2 are SEHNR and FQNEAQ (reference sequence). V was pared by 5 bases and J by 5 bases, with 4 bases of the junction left unmatched. This CDR3 reads CASSGWDRGETQYF. The CDR3 nucleotides read TGTGCCAGCAGCGGATGGGACAGGGGGGAGACCCAGTACTTC.